The entry below describes one TCR beta chain. Its antigen is undetermined. The table came from immunoSEQ multiplex PCR; TCRdb's copy has only in-frame clones and leaves some out. The data contain about 170,000 clones, approximately 96% of them singletons. The germline CDR1 and CDR2 sequences are MNHEY and SVGAGI. The CDR3 is 15 amino acids. Trimming removed 0 bases from V and 1 base from J, with 7 bases in between. The data derive from a study of cytomegalovirus exposure and HLA in healthy donors. Study outcomes and limitations: Some TCR beta chains (roughly 160 of them) were listed as cytomegalovirus-associated.

The specimen was PBMCs. The genes are TRBV6-5 and TRBJ2-4; D possibly corresponds to TRBD2 (6 bases). This clonotype originated in a woman aged 18 to 35 in good health and CMV-seronegative. The CDR3 spells CASSYSAGAKNIQYF. CDR3 nucleotides: TGTGCCAGCAGTTACTCGGCGGGGGCCAAAAACATTCAGTACTTC.